This TCR beta chain comes out of a study of early T cells in non-severe SARS-CoV-2 infection. At least ten counts were recorded for this clonotype. The CDR3 spans 15 residues. Per germline, CDR1 MDHEN and CDR2 SYDVKM. V lost 8 bases, J lost 8 bases, and 19 bases lay in between. MiXCR was run by TCRdb on the 5' RACE reads, yielding one entry per CDR3 protein. The sample lists more than 45,000 distinct CDR3 sequences; approximately 13% were seen once. The chain joins TRBV28 to TRBJ2-6, with D possibly being TRBD1 (6 bases). This receptor was identified in an adult who was a healthcare worker with PCR-confirmed SARS-CoV-2 infection or an uninfected control (not recorded which). Sequencing was done on a sample of whole blood. The CDR3 nucleotides are TGTGCCAGCCGTACTTCCAAGCAGGGGACCAACGTCCTGACTTTC. Translation: CASRTSKQGTNVLTF.